The entry below gives a single T cell receptor (beta chain) sequence along with its context. Its cognate antigen has yet to be identified. The record has no base qualities; no much larger clone is one base away. Each collaborating institution followed its own protocols to collect whole blood in K2EDTA tubes. For TCRbeta analysis, collaborators shipped samples as frozen whole blood, isolated PBMCs, or DNA extracted from either of those sample types. This sample stems from a study of blood T cell repertoires in COVID-19 (TCRdb year 2020). About the investigation overall: Samples from collaborators originated in the United States, Italy and Spain and spanned both the acute and convalescent phases of COVID-19. Samples came from the ongoing ImmuneRACE study (first 160 participants) plus 1,254 subjects from 6 global collaborators. The repertoires were released in a freely available public database meant as a resource for research on the immune response to SARS-CoV-2. The material from the prospective study consisted of cDNA or gDNA derived from T cells, B-cell-depleted T cells, or PBMCs. Subjects who had been exposed to COVID-19, were actively infected with it, or had recovered from it provided the deeply sampled blood TCRbeta repertoires that made up the dataset. The sample metadata nearly always contained a de-identified subject ID, COVID-19 status, age in years and sex. HLA class I and class II types, where available, came from metadata supplied by the sample provider rather than from assay-based typing.

The investigation overall reported the following: The quantity of clinical and demographic metadata differed by source and by participant and was supplied without curation.

Counted from cysteine to phenylalanine, this CDR3 has 16 amino acids. Only CDR3 DNA remains: 48 bases, in frame from the first base. The CDR1 and CDR2 encoded by the germline V gene are MNHNS and SASEGT. Trimming accounts for 4 bases at V and 0 bases at J, while the number of junction bases matched to no gene is 7. The immunoSEQ Assay, a bias-controlled multiplex PCR, was used to amplify TCRbeta CDR3 regions from genomic DNA. In the paper's pipeline: The number of nucleated cells in each sample was estimated from the amplification of reference gene primers within the assay. To quantify the absolute abundance of each unique TCRbeta CDR3 rearrangement, sequence reads were collapsed and filtered. Productive Simpson clonality was computed per sample as the square root of Simpson's diversity index over productive rearrangements. TCRdb re-hosts the immuneACCESS table, in-frame sequences only. Its copies lack some clones; in the studies checked, an unresolved V gene accounts for under half of them, and the cause for the rest is not known. V and J calls and clone size are those listed in that table; D and trimming were worked out from the DNA. The sample profile shows 90,000 to 150,000 clones; approximately 85% of them were found once. Clones ranked in the top ten supply approximately 10% of the sample.

The origin of this receptor is a man older than 75 with acute or convalescent COVID-19. Material for sequencing was peripheral blood. The chain links TRBV6-1 with TRBJ2-3; 7 central bases correspond to TRBD1. The CDR3 in this case is CASSVIDRDSTDTQYF. Here is the DNA: TGTGCCAGCAGTGTGATAGACAGGGATAGCACAGATACGCAGTATTTT.